This T cell receptor beta chain was sequenced during a study of T cell responses to AZD1222 COVID-19 vaccine. Study-wide points: Among the donors, most were white British and more were female, and clonal diversity was possibly underestimated. Samples come after the peak T cell response, not at day 14. As reported, nearly half of all spike-specific TCRs target variant regions that are unmutated.

A few counts support this clone. Its target is not known. CDR3 length: 13 amino acids. Germline V lookup: CDR1 SNHLY, CDR2 FYNNEI. The V end lost 3 bases, the J end lost 8 bases, and 13 bases lay between the germline ends. Assay used: immunoSEQ multiplex PCR; TCRdb lists only in-frame clones, some missing. The sample shows 65,000 to 80,000 clones, 83% of them seen only once. This receptor was identified in an adult who received the AZD1222 COVID-19 vaccine. This chain joins TRBV2 and TRBJ1-2; D not certain. Material: peripheral blood, obtained 28 days after the second AZD1222 dose. CDR3 residues: CASSESEVEGYTF. In DNA form, the CDR3 reads TGTGCCAGCAGTGAGTCTGAGGTCGAGGGCTACACCTTC.